What follows are 5 T cell receptor beta chains derived from one specimen sequenced in a study of Ad26.COV2.S vaccination and SARS-CoV-2 variants. Here immunoSEQ multiplex PCR was the method, and the copy in TCRdb shows in-frame clones only, minus some. The table records under 150,000 clones, about nine tenths of them present only once. The material was peripheral blood, obtained after recovery from COVID-19. The receptors originated from a human donor who had recovered from COVID-19.

This chain joins TRBV25-1 and TRBJ1-4; weak D call: TRBD1 (5 bases). Trimming removed 6 bases at V and 0 bases at J, with 11 bases between. CDR3 length: 15 amino acids. Germline V lookup: CDR1 MGHDK, CDR2 SYGVNS. CDR3 nucleotides: TGTGCCAGCAGGGGGCGGATTGCAACTAATGAAAAACTGTTTTTT. It encodes CASRGRIATNEKLFF.

The chain has TRBV28 and TRBJ2-4, with D possibly TRBD2 on 5 matching bases. The CDR3 contains 15 residues. The germline gives CDR1 MDHEN, CDR2 SYDVKM. The V and J ends lost 5 bases and 2 bases respectively, with 13 bases between them. CDR3 nucleotides: TGTGCCAGCAGTCTCGGCCGGGGTCCCAAAAACATTCAGTACTTC. Its protein product is CASSLGRGPKNIQYF.

The chain recombines TRBV28 with TRBJ2-7, with D unclear. CDR1 is MDHEN and CDR2 is SYDVKM in the germline V gene. V was pared by 3 bases and J by 2 bases, with 17 bases between. The CDR3 totals 16 residues. This chain's CDR3 is CASSFRYGNPTYEQYF. CDR3 bases: TGTGCCAGCAGTTTCCGTTACGGAAATCCCACCTACGAGCAGTACTTC.

A single count supports this clone. In DNA form, the CDR3 reads TGTGCCAGCAGTTCGAGGGGTTACACTGAAGCTTTCTTT. Translation: CASSSRGYTEAFF. The J gene is TRBJ1-1, the V gene TRBV28, with D possibly matching TRBD1 (5 bases). V lost 4 bases, J lost 3 bases, and 9 bases lay in between. Germline loops: CDR1 MDHEN, CDR2 SYDVKM. The CDR3 totals 13 residues.

The rearrangement joins TRBV19 to TRBJ2-3; D perhaps matches TRBD1 (6 bases). Trimming left V 9 bases short and J 2 bases short, with 21 bases between. This CDR3 contains 16 residues. The germline gives CDR1 LNHDA, CDR2 SQIVND (reference sequence). CDR3 DNA sequence: TGTGCCAGCACGTCCGGAACAGGGCGTACCACAGATACGCAGTATTTT. Translating gives CASTSGTGRTTDTQYF. The full variable domain, in which reference TRBV19 and TRBJ2-3 provide the parts outside the CDR3, is DGGITQSPKYLFRKEGQNVTLSCEQNLNHDAMYWYRQDPGQGLRLIYYSQIVNDFQKGDIAEGYSVSREKKESFPLTVTSAQKNPTAFYLCASTSGTGRTTDTQYFGPGTRLTVL.